This T cell receptor (beta chain) came from a study of shared clonotypes between healthy human individuals (dated by TCRdb to the early 2020s). About the full investigation: Three men and two women, aged 18 to 49 years, made up the cohort. For each donor, CD4 naive and CD4 memory were each given three plates, CD8 naive was given two plates, and CD8 memory was given one plate. The study deeply sequenced blood TCR repertoires of roughly five healthy adults to estimate repertoire size and the extent of clonotype sharing between individuals. To increase sequencing depth and limit assay-specific biases, different laboratories used diverse techniques to prepare libraries and sequence TCR repertoires. Per donor, leukapheresis produced somewhere between about 0.85 and 8.9 billion PBMCs.

Concerning this clone itself: The antigen this receptor binds is unknown. Base qualities are not at hand, and no much larger clone is one base apart.

CD8 naive samples consisted of CD45RO-negative cells that were positively selected for CCR7, yielding a CD45RA+CCR7+ population without TemRA cells. Healthy HIV-negative adults with no recently reported acute infections or vaccinations were included as donors. All donors were Caucasian adults living in Nashville, Tennessee, USA. Blood was obtained by leukapheresis, after which PBMCs were separated by Ficoll-Histopaque density gradient centrifugation and cryopreserved in liquid nitrogen vapor phase. Analytical flow cytometry was used to check the purity and quantity of each magnetically sorted T cell population. From each sorted fraction, genomic DNA was isolated and quantified by UV absorbance on a Nanodrop 2000c. The CDR3, cysteine through phenylalanine, is 15 amino acids long. The entry retains the CDR3 DNA only, 45 bases that are in frame from base 1. Clipping removes 6 bases from V and 0 bases from J, with 4 as the unmatched junction base count. Per the germline V gene (reference sequence), LNHDA is the CDR1 and SQIVND is the CDR2.

TCR CDR3 regions were amplified from genomic DNA by multiplex PCR using the deep immunoSEQ assay. Genomic DNA extracted from each cell subset was distributed evenly over all wells of several immunoSEQ 96-well plates, and each plate served as one replicate. For sorted subsets, approximately 210 ng genomic DNA, equal to some 30,000 T cell genomes, was loaded into each replicate PCR. Purified libraries were measured with a Qubit 3.0 fluorometer, size-checked on a Bioanalyzer 2100, and measured again with the KAPA Library Quantification kit. A separate single-read 150-cycle Illumina NextSeq 550 flow cell was used to sequence each immunoSEQ 96-well plate. Processing in the source paper ran as follows. The immunoSEQ output contained only junctional sequences without quality scores, so filtering could not match that applied to full-length reads. To assign V/J genes and CDR3, sequences were annotated using PyIR, a Python wrapper for IgBLAST v1.9, with IMGT germline references. Reads were filtered out if the reads had weak V/J assignments (E-value above 1e-6), no CDR3, stop codons, out-of-frame junctions, or ambiguous translated residues. V3J clonotypes were defined as sequences sharing an identical inferred V gene, J gene, and CDR3 amino acid sequence. Percentage overlap between repertoires was calculated by dividing the number of shared unique clonotypes by the size of the smaller repertoire. Repertoire richness was assessed with RTK rarefaction, the Chao1 estimator, and Recon v2.1 estimates of unobserved clonotypes. For all TCRbeta clonotypes obtained by the gDNA method from four donors, generation probabilities were computed with OLGA. TCRdb's version of the immuneACCESS table is confined to in-frame rearrangements and falls short of the full clone set. An unresolved V gene accounts for under half of the shortfall where checked; the remainder is of unknown origin. V, J and clone size derive from that table, while D and trimming were established from the DNA sequence. Here the sample has about 2.1 million clones; around 93% occur a single time. The ten largest clones represent around 1.7% of the sample.

Study-wide findings and limitations: Even with the large sequencing depth, rarefaction of the sorted-subset datasets indicated that sequencing was incomplete. Naive subsets generally had larger estimated clonotype richness than memory subsets did. Sharing across several donors was observed for about 5% of naive CD4, over 3% of naive CD8, 2.3% of memory CD4, and roughly 0.43% of memory CD8 clonotypes. Clonotypes shared by all four sorted-subset donors showed higher generation probabilities than non-shared clonotypes. Sampling was restricted to blood, and TCR repertoires in tissues likely differ from the TCR repertoires found in blood. Pairwise subsampling led to the expectation that sequencing depth would affect the degree of clonotype sharing among donors. The genetic and exposure-history diversity represented was limited by the small number of donors.

The chain couples TRBV19 to TRBJ2-1; the central 8 bases match TRBD2. The receptor comes from a man aged 18 to 30 in good health. Some clones in this sample may be carry-over from other donors' samples. The specimen was naive CD8+ T cells from PBMCs. The cell subset or site label corresponds to: CD45RA+CCR7+. The CDR3 region has the sequence CASSRSGSSYNEQFF. The nucleotides read TGTGCCAGTAGCCGGAGCGGGAGCTCCTACAATGAGCAGTTCTTC.